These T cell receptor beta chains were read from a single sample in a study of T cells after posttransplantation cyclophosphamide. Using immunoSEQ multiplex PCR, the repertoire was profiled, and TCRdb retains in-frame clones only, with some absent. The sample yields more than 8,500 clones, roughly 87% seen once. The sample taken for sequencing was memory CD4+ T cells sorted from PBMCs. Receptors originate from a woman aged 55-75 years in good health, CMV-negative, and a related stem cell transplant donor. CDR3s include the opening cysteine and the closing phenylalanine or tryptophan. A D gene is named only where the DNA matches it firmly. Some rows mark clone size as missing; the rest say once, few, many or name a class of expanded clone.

CASSRTGVNTEAFF | TGTGCCAGCAGTAGGACAGGGGTGAACACTGAAGCTTTCTTT | TRBJ1-1 | TRBD1 | few | TRBV2
CASRGLAGGNNEQFF | TGTGCCAGTAGGGGGTTGGCGGGAGGCAACAATGAGCAGTTCTTC | TRBJ2-1 | TRBD2 | . | TRBV19
CASSLGQGNNSPLHF | TGCGCCAGCAGCTTGGGTCAGGGGAATAATTCACCCCTCCACTTT | TRBJ1-6 | . | . | TRBV5-1
CASRPERAGGEKLFF | TGTGCCAGTCGCCCCGAGCGGGCGGGTGGTGAAAAACTGTTTTTT | TRBJ1-4 | . | . | TRBV19
CASSLAEVSVWNEQFF | TGCGCCAGCAGCTTGGCAGAGGTTTCTGTCTGGAATGAGCAGTTCTTC | TRBJ2-1 | . | . | TRBV5-1
CASSLRPNQPQHF | TGTGCCAGCAGCTTGCGCCCCAATCAGCCCCAGCATTTT | TRBJ1-5 | . | . | TRBV7-2
CASNPTGSNQPQHF | TGTGCCAGCAATCCGACAGGGAGTAATCAGCCCCAGCATTTT | TRBJ1-5 | TRBD1 | . | TRBV6-1
CASSYSSLRAPEAFF | TGTGCCAGCAGTTACTCATCCCTCAGGGCCCCTGAAGCTTTCTTT | TRBJ1-1 | . | . | TRBV6-5
CASSIGRLIGTRIPNEQFF | TGTGCCAGTAGTATAGGCCGGTTGATCGGGACTAGGATACCAAATGAGCAGTTCTTC | TRBJ2-1 | TRBD2 | . | TRBV19
CASSIDRSLGDLCF | TGTGCCAGCAGTATCGACAGGTCTTTGGGGGATTTGTGCTTC | TRBJ2-7 | . | . | TRBV6-1
CASRWGTGISGANVLTF | TGTGCCAGTAGATGGGGGACAGGCATCTCTGGGGCCAACGTCCTGACTTTC | TRBJ2-6 | TRBD1 | once | TRBV19
CASRPGGLYNSPLHF | TGTGCCAGTAGGCCGGGGGGACTCTATAATTCACCCCTCCACTTT | TRBJ1-6 | . | once | TRBV19
CASSAEEVSYNEQFF | TGTGCCAGCAGCGCAGAGGAGGTGAGCTACAATGAGCAGTTCTTC | TRBJ2-1 | . | . | TRBV7-2
CSVRDRAHPSSSGNTIYF | TGCAGCGTCCGGGACAGGGCCCACCCTTCTAGCTCTGGAAACACCATATATTTT | TRBJ1-3 | TRBD1 | . | TRBV29-1
CATLTGGGGYTF | TGTGCCACCCTGACAGGGGGGGGTGGCTACACCTTC | TRBJ1-2 | TRBD1 | . | TRBV6-5
CAISEDRNYGYTF | TGTGCCATCAGTGAGGACAGGAACTATGGCTACACCTTC | TRBJ1-2 | . | . | TRBV10-3
CASSPQRGSVLPGPYNEQFF | TGTGCCAGTAGTCCCCAGCGGGGCTCCGTTCTCCCCGGGCCTTACAATGAGCAGTTCTTC | TRBJ2-1 | TRBD2 | . | TRBV19
CASSSSTGSTWNSPLHF | TGTGCCAGCAGCTCAAGTACGGGTTCCACGTGGAATTCACCCCTCCACTTT | TRBJ1-6 | . | . | TRBV5-6
CASSLVGGQEYSYEQYF | TGTGCCAGCAGCTTAGTTGGCGGACAGGAATACTCCTACGAGCAGTACTTC | TRBJ2-7 | TRBD1 | . | TRBV7-2
CASSLGAGGRSSTDTQYF | TGCGCCAGCAGCTTGGGGGCGGGAGGCCGTAGTTCCACAGATACGCAGTATTTT | TRBJ2-3 | TRBD2 | . | TRBV5-1
CASSSAGYNEQFF | TGTGCCAGCAGTTCCGCGGGGTACAATGAGCAGTTCTTC | TRBJ2-1 | . | . | TRBV27
CASSSRGGAGGANVLTF | TGTGCCAGCAGCTCCCGGGGGGGGGCTGGGGGGGCCAACGTCCTGACTTTC | TRBJ2-6 | TRBD2 | . | TRBV7-9
CASSLSGINEKLFF | TGTGCCAGCAGTTTATCAGGGATTAATGAAAAACTGTTTTTT | TRBJ1-4 | . | few | TRBV28
CASGKGGPYNEQFF | TGTGCTAGTGGTAAGGGGGGGCCTTACAATGAGCAGTTCTTC | TRBJ2-1 | . | . | TRBV12-5
CASSAAQTSGRFEQYF | TGTGCCAGCAGCGCCGCCCAGACTAGCGGGAGGTTCGAGCAGTACTTC | TRBJ2-7 | TRBD2 | . | TRBV9
CASSLDWGGDTQYF | TGCGCCAGCAGCCTTGACTGGGGGGGAGATACGCAGTATTTT | TRBJ2-3 | TRBD2 | . | TRBV5-1
CASSPYSASYNEQFF | TGTGCCAGCAGTCCTTACTCCGCTTCCTACAATGAGCAGTTCTTC | TRBJ2-1 | . | . | TRBV28
CASSLWRQPQHF | TGTGCCAGCAGTTTGTGGAGACAGCCCCAGCATTTT | TRBJ1-5 | . | once | TRBV28
CASSEVGTSRRAFF | TGTGCCAGCAGTGAAGTGGGGACATCCCGTCGAGCTTTCTTT | TRBJ1-1 | . | . | TRBV6-1
CASSPGQGPTQPQHF | TGTGCCAGCAGTCCGGGACAGGGGCCTACTCAGCCCCAGCATTTT | TRBJ1-5 | TRBD1 | . | TRBV2
CATRADRVGTQYF | TGTGCCACCAGAGCCGACAGGGTCGGGACCCAGTACTTC | TRBJ2-5 | TRBD1 | . | TRBV15
CASSLDRGRRPQHF | TGTGCCAGCAGCTTAGATAGGGGCCGACGGCCCCAGCATTTT | TRBJ1-5 | . | . | TRBV7-2
CASSLGVNNEQFF | TGTGCCAGCAGCTTAGGCGTGAACAATGAGCAGTTCTTC | TRBJ2-1 | . | . | TRBV7-2
CASSPTEVLNTEAFF | TGTGCCAGCTCACCGACCGAGGTTTTGAACACTGAAGCTTTCTTT | TRBJ1-1 | . | . | TRBV18
CSVDVPDSTSSGNTIYF | TGCAGCGTTGATGTCCCAGACTCCACGAGCTCTGGAAACACCATATATTTT | TRBJ1-3 | . | . | TRBV29-1
CATSSRGRNYGYTF | TGTGCCACCAGCAGCAGGGGGCGGAACTATGGCTACACCTTC | TRBJ1-2 | TRBD1 | . | TRBV15
CASSQDLGQGLPLHF | TGCGCCAGCAGCCAAGATTTGGGACAGGGGTTACCCCTCCACTTT | TRBJ1-6 | TRBD1 | few | TRBV4-1